This passage covers 31 T cell receptor beta chains from one sample sequenced in a study of blood T cell repertoires in COVID-19. Generated by immunoSEQ multiplex PCR, the TCRdb table keeps only in-frame clones and is missing some. Of 350,000 or so clones in the sample, about nine tenths were seen once. The sample was peripheral blood. Receptors were obtained from a woman in her thirties with COVID-19, enrolled during active disease.

The rearrangement joins TRBV23-1 to TRBJ1-6, with TRBD1 matching 9 bases. TRBV23-1 qualifies as an ORF whose function is uncertain. V was pared by 6 bases and J by 5 bases, with 5 bases of the junction left unmatched. The CDR3 loop spans 15 amino acids. The CDR3 DNA follows: TGCGCCAGCAGCCCGGACAGGGGAGATAATTCACCCCTCCACTTT. Translated, it gives CASSPDRGDNSPLHF.

The chain employs TRBV19 and TRBJ1-1; D is unclear. From germline, CDR1 is LNHDA and CDR2 SQIVND (reference sequence). The CDR3 has 15 amino acids. Trimming pared 5 bases from V and 0 bases from J, leaving 13 bases between. The CDR3, as DNA: TGTGCCAGTAGTGTGGGGAGGTGGGTGAACACTGAAGCTTTCTTT. It translates to CASSVGRWVNTEAFF.

This rearrangement joins TRBV27 to TRBJ2-7; tentative D call: TRBD2 (5 bases). The germline V and J ends were trimmed by 8 bases and 6 bases, with 14 bases remaining between them. The CDR3 is made up of 12 amino acids. Germline loops: CDR1 MNHEY, CDR2 SMNVEV (reference sequence). CDR3: CASRTPAGEQYF. The CDR3 nucleotides are TGTGCCAGCCGTACACCCGCGGGCGAGCAGTACTTC.

The rearrangement links TRBV6-4 to TRBJ1-6; D unresolved. Germline V gives CDR1 MRHNA, CDR2 SNTAGT. The CDR3 extends over 14 amino acids. V was shortened by 5 bases and J by 7 bases, with 12 bases between the two germline ends. In DNA, the CDR3 is TGTGCCAGCAGTATGACTTACCTCAATTCACCCCTCCACTTT. Translated: CASSMTYLNSPLHF.

The V gene is TRBV9, the J gene TRBJ1-2; no firm D call. V shed 0 bases and J shed 4 bases, with 10 bases lying between them. CDR1 SGDLS and CDR2 YYNGEE come from the germline V gene. The CDR3 sequence is 14 residues long. This CDR3 is CASSVGRSPYGYTF. CDR3 sequence (DNA): TGTGCCAGCAGCGTAGGTAGGAGCCCCTATGGCTACACCTTC. The full variable domain, in which reference TRBV9 and TRBJ1-2 provide the parts outside the CDR3, is DSGVTQTPKHLITATGQRVTLRCSPRSGDLSVYWYQQSLDQGLQFLIQYYNGEERAKGNILERFSAQQFPDLHSELNLSSLELGDSALYFCASSVGRSPYGYTFGSGTRLTVV.

The V gene is TRBV28, the J gene TRBJ1-4; 12 bases align to TRBD1. Germline V CDR1 and CDR2: MDHEN, SYDVKM. The CDR3 runs 19 residues. Trimming took 5 bases from V and 7 from J; bases not matched to a gene: 17. The chain's CDR3 is CASSTITPGQGANSEKLFF. The CDR3 nucleotides read TGTGCCAGCAGTACCATTACTCCGGGACAGGGGGCGAATAGTGAAAAACTGTTTTTT.

The V gene is TRBV5-5, the J gene TRBJ1-3; D might be TRBD1 (6 bases). V lost 2 bases and J 2 bases, leaving 20 bases between the germline ends. The CDR3 spans 18 residues. Germline V gene lookup returns CDR1 SGHKS and CDR2 YYEKEE (reference sequence). CDR3 sequence reads: CASSLMDTSGAPGNTIYF. The CDR3 DNA sequence: TGTGCCAGCAGCTTAATGGATACCTCAGGGGCCCCTGGAAACACCATATATTTT.

The chain carries TRBV2 and TRBJ1-4; weak D call: TRBD1 (6 bases). Germline V lookup: CDR1 SNHLY, CDR2 FYNNEI. CDR3 length: 14 residues. The V end lost 2 bases, the J end lost 8 bases, and 12 bases lay between the germline ends. In DNA form, the CDR3 reads TGTGCCAGCAGTGAACAAGGGGGATTAGAAAAACTGTTTTTT. It is translated as CASSEQGGLEKLFF.

This clone was detected only once. The chain links TRBV4-3 to TRBJ1-1; D is ambiguous. Germline V gene data show CDR1 as LGHNA and CDR2 as YSLEER. The CDR3 runs to 13 residues. Trimming left V 1 base short and J 5 bases short, with 8 bases between. CDR3 sequence (DNA): TGCGCCAGCAGCCAAGTATCAGGAACTGAAGCTTTCTTT. Its protein product is CASSQVSGTEAFF.

The genes are TRBV19 and TRBJ1-1, with D possibly matching TRBD1 (5 bases). V was pared by 1 base and J by 3 bases, with 27 bases between. The CDR3 consists of 20 residues. The germline V gene has CDR1 LNHDA and CDR2 SQIVND (reference sequence). The CDR3 sequence is CASSIGFGGVVASGDTEAFF. The CDR3 DNA follows: TGTGCCAGTAGTATAGGGTTTGGGGGGGTGGTCGCGTCGGGAGACACTGAAGCTTTCTTT.

This chain connects TRBV6-5 to TRBJ1-3, with 8 bases lining up with TRBD1. The CDR3 runs to 15 residues. CDR1 and CDR2 from the germline V gene are MNHEY and SVGAGI. Trimming cost V 6 bases and J 9 bases; bases outside gene matches: 13. The CDR3 nucleotides read TGTGCCAGCAGAGCTGACAGGGGCGTTTCTCGCACCATATATTTT. The encoded protein is CASRADRGVSRTIYF.

Note on this clone: This same CDR3 is encoded by further DNA sequences in the sample. The CDR3 nucleotides are TGTGCCAGCAGCACCACAGGGGGCACTGAAGCTTTCTTT. Translated, it gives CASSTTGGTEAFF. This chain joins TRBV7-2 and TRBJ1-1, with TRBD1 matching 8 bases. With V trimmed by 5 bases and J by 4 bases, 3 bases remained unmatched. Germline V gives CDR1 SGHTA, CDR2 FQGNSA. The CDR3 sequence is 13 residues long. Full variable domain (outside the CDR3, taken from reference TRBV7-2 and TRBJ1-1): GAGVSQSPSNKVTEKGKDVELRCDPISGHTALYWYRQSLGQGLEFLIYFQGNSAPDKSGLPSDRFSAERTGGSVSTLTIQRTQQEDSAVYLCASSTTGGTEAFFGQGTRLTVV.

CDR3: CASSPLQWEGTEAFF. The CDR3 nucleotides read TGTGCCAGCTCACCACTCCAGTGGGAGGGAACTGAAGCTTTCTTT. The chain couples TRBV18 to TRBJ1-1; D not resolved. The CDR3 is 15 amino acids. V lost 1 base and J lost 5, with 14 bases in between. Germline lookup yields CDR1 KGHSH and CDR2 LQKENI.

The chain couples TRBV3-1 (or the pseudogene TRBV3-2) to TRBJ1-1; D is perhaps TRBD1 (6 bases). Looked up from germline, CDR1 is LGHDT and CDR2 is YNNKEL (reference sequence). The CDR3 length is 12 residues. V was shortened by 6 bases and J by 4 bases, with 9 bases between the two germline ends. In nucleotides, the CDR3 is TGTGCCAGCAGGATGACAGGCACTGAAGCTTTCTTT. It encodes CASRMTGTEAFF.

The chain employs TRBV7-8 and TRBJ1-3; D is uncertain. Germline values: CDR1 SGHVS, CDR2 FQNEAQ. Trimming left V 5 bases short and J 0 bases short, with 5 bases between. The CDR3 length is 13 residues. The DNA for the CDR3 is TGTGCCAGCAGCCCGAGCTCTGGAAACACCATATATTTT. Its translation is CASSPSSGNTIYF.

The V and J genes are TRBV4-3 and TRBJ2-3; 7 nucleotides align to TRBD2. CDR1 LGHNA and CDR2 YSLEER come from the germline V gene. The CDR3 is 15 amino acids. Germline trimming cut 2 bases from V and 1 base from J; bases unmatched to any gene: 3. The CDR3 nucleotides read TGCGCCAGCAGCCAAACTAGCGACGGCACAGATACGCAGTATTTT. It yields the protein CASSQTSDGTDTQYF.

The rearrangement links TRBV11-1 to TRBJ2-5; weak D call: TRBD2 (6 bases). CDR1 SGHAT and CDR2 FQDESV come from the germline V gene (reference sequence). The length of the CDR3 is 14 residues. V was clipped by 0 bases and J by 4 bases, with 9 bases between them. CDR3 sequence: CASSLAMGGETQYF. CDR3 sequence (DNA): TGTGCCAGCAGCTTAGCCATGGGGGGAGAGACCCAGTACTTC.

The chain employs TRBV25-1 and TRBJ2-3, with 8 positions matching TRBD1. With 3 bases clipped from V and 2 bases from J, the junction kept 4 bases outside the gene matches. The CDR3 loop spans 15 amino acids. Per germline, CDR1 MGHDK and CDR2 SYGVNS. The CDR3 loop is CASSELGQVTDTQYF. The CDR3 nucleotides read TGTGCCAGCAGTGAGTTGGGACAGGTCACAGATACGCAGTATTTT.

The count of this clone is one. The chain combines TRBV28 with TRBJ1-5; TRBD1 might be the D (6 bases). The germline gives CDR1 MDHEN, CDR2 SYDVKM. Trimming removed 2 bases at V and 6 bases at J, with 17 bases between. This CDR3 region has 16 residues. Here the CDR3 reads CASSLLSGAPSQPQHF. The CDR3 bases are TGTGCCAGCAGTTTACTCTCAGGGGCCCCGAGTCAGCCCCAGCATTTT.

In its sample, this clone was seen a few times. This rearrangement joins TRBV6-4 to TRBJ2-3, with D perhaps TRBD2 (7 bases). The V end was cut by 6 bases, the J end by 2 bases, with 12 bases between. Per germline, CDR1 MRHNA and CDR2 SNTAGT. There are 14 residues in the CDR3. The chain's CDR3 is CASSGGRDTDTQYF. DNA for the CDR3: TGTGCCAGCAGCGGGGGGCGGGACACAGATACGCAGTATTTT.

The chain combines TRBV6-6 with TRBJ2-3; 12 bases map to TRBD1. V lost 6 bases, J lost 6 bases, and 13 bases stayed unmatched. CDR1 is MNHNY, CDR2 SVGAGI, per germline (reference sequence). This CDR3 has 17 residues. CDR3 nucleotides: TGTGCCAGCAGGCGACAGGGCGGGACAGGGGGCAAGGATACGCAGTATTTT. This translates into CASRRQGGTGGKDTQYF.

The chain recombines TRBV15 with TRBJ2-5; perhaps TRBD2 as D (7 bases). There are 15 residues in the CDR3. V lost 1 base and J lost 3, with 12 bases in between. Germline CDR1 LNHNV, CDR2 YYDKDF (reference sequence). The CDR3 reads CATSRVGGREETQYF. CDR3 in DNA: TGTGCCACCAGCAGAGTCGGGGGGCGAGAAGAGACCCAGTACTTC.

This clone was counted only a few times. The chain is built from TRBV29-1 and TRBJ2-1; no clear D. CDR3 size: 13 residues. V was trimmed by 4 bases and J by 3 bases, leaving 10 bases between them. Looked up from germline, CDR1 is SQVTM and CDR2 is ANQGSEA. The CDR3 coding sequence is TGCAGCGTTGGAACCGCGCTCTACAATGAGCAGTTCTTC. The encoded protein is CSVGTALYNEQFF.

The J gene is TRBJ2-7, the V gene TRBV5-1; the match to TRBD1 covers 8 bases. V was clipped by 4 bases and J by 0 bases; unmatched bases: 3. Germline values: CDR1 SGHRS, CDR2 YFSETQ. The CDR3 covers 14 residues. CDR3 sequence reads: CASSAGTGSYEQYV. The CDR3 bases are TGCGCCAGCAGCGCGGGGACAGGCTCCTACGAGCAGTACGTC.

The genes are TRBV2 and TRBJ1-2; 7 nucleotides match TRBD1. The junction had 12 bases not matched to a gene; V was cut back by 7 bases and J by 1 base. In germline, CDR1 is SNHLY, CDR2 FYNNEI. CDR3 size: 16 residues. CDR3 region: CASTSDRRDFNYGYTF. CDR3 in DNA: TGTGCCAGCACTTCGGACAGGAGAGATTTTAACTATGGCTACACCTTC.

This chain joins TRBV2 and TRBJ1-4, with TRBD1 as a possible D gene (6 bases). This CDR3 is 15 amino acids long. Germline CDR1 SNHLY, CDR2 FYNNEI. V was clipped by 0 bases and J by 6 bases, with 11 bases between them. Here the CDR3 reads CASSEARGVDEKLFF. CDR3 coding DNA: TGTGCCAGCAGTGAAGCCAGGGGAGTCGATGAAAAACTGTTTTTT.

The chain combines TRBV7-2 with TRBJ1-1; D possibly corresponds to TRBD1 (5 bases). Deletions cut 1 base from V and 5 bases from J, with 8 bases between. CDR1 is SGHTA, CDR2 FQGNSA, per germline. CDR3 length: 13 residues. This CDR3 reads CASSLGGMTEAFF. The CDR3 DNA follows: TGTGCCAGCAGCTTAGGGGGCATGACTGAAGCTTTCTTT.

This chain uses TRBV6-5 with TRBJ1-6; D call uncertain. This CDR3 is 14 amino acids long. V gave up 4 bases and J gave up 10 bases, with 14 bases separating them. The V gene's germline CDR1 is MNHEY and CDR2 SVGAGI. The CDR3 nucleotides are TGTGCCAGCAGTTCTTGGGCTCAAAGGTCACCCCTCCACTTT. It translates to CASSSWAQRSPLHF.

V is TRBV29-1 and J is TRBJ1-1; a weak D match, TRBD1 (6 bases). Trimming pared 4 bases from V and 10 bases from J, leaving 13 bases between. CDR1 is SQVTM and CDR2 is ANQGSEA in the germline V gene. The CDR3 contains 11 residues. The CDR3, as DNA: TGCAGCGTTGGGCCGGGACAATCAGCTTTCTTT. This codes for CSVGPGQSAFF.

The rearrangement links TRBV7-2 to TRBJ1-2; D perhaps matches TRBD1 (5 bases). Trimming shortened V by 7 bases and J by 5 bases, and 20 bases separated the two germline ends. The CDR3 is 15 residues long. Germline V CDR1 and CDR2: SGHTA, FQGNSA. The CDR3 reads CASTAGAGVEYGYTF. The CDR3 bases are TGTGCCAGCACCGCCGGTGCGGGGGTAGAATATGGCTACACCTTC.

The V gene is TRBV19, the J gene TRBJ2-4, with a possible D match to TRBD1 (5 bases). This CDR3 is 11 amino acids long. Trimming removed 9 bases from V and 9 bases from J, with 12 bases in between. CDR1 is LNHDA, CDR2 SQIVND, per germline (reference sequence). DNA of the CDR3: TGTGCCAGCCAAGGACACGTCATTCAGTACTTC. Its translation: CASQGHVIQYF. Complete variable domain (other parts from reference TRBV19 and TRBJ2-4): DGGITQSPKYLFRKEGQNVTLSCEQNLNHDAMYWYRQDPGQGLRLIYYSQIVNDFQKGDIAEGYSVSREKKESFPLTVTSAQKNPTAFYLCASQGHVIQYFGAGTRLSVL.